Reported below is one T cell receptor (beta chain). The data were obtained in a study of OX40 agonist ivuxolimab in advanced cancers. Overall study: At doses from 0.01 to 10 mg/kg, patients were given intravenous ivuxolimab every 2 weeks. Dose-escalation patients suffered from hepatocellular carcinoma, melanoma, renal cell or head and neck cancer.

TCRdb's table, derived via immunoSEQ multiplex PCR, lists solely in-frame clones and lacks some. The table records 49,000 or so clones, approximately 88% of them present only once. Patients were ineligible given autoimmune disease history or systemic immunosuppression. With baseline, cycle 4 day 1, and cycle 7 day 1 as timepoints, blood was sampled. The source of this sequence is an adult with an advanced solid tumor such as melanoma, head and neck, liver or kidney cancer. Material: CD4+ or CD8+ T cells sorted from blood, obtained in a trial of the OX40 agonist ivuxolimab.

CDR3 DNA sequence: TGTGCCAGCAGTGAAGTGACAGGGACGGAAAGCACAGATACGCAGTATTTT. Translation: CASSEVTGTESTDTQYF. The V gene is TRBV27, the J gene TRBJ2-3; 7 bases fit TRBD1. V lost 5 bases, J lost 0 bases, and 11 bases stayed unmatched. Germline-derived CDR1 and CDR2 are MNHEY and SMNVEV (reference sequence). The CDR3 sequence is 17 residues long.